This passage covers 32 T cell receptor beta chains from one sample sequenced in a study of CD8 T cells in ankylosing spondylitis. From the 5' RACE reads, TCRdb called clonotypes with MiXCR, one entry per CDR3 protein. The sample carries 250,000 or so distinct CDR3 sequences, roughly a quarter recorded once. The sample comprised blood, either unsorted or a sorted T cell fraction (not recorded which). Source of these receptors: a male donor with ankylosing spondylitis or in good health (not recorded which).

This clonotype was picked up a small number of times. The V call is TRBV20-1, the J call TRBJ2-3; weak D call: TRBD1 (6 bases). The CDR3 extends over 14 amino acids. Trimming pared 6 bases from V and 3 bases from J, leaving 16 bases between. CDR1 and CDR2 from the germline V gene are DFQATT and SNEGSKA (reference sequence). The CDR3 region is CSAGQHKGTDTQYF. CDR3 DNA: TGCAGTGCCGGACAGCACAAGGGGACAGATACGCAGTATTTT.

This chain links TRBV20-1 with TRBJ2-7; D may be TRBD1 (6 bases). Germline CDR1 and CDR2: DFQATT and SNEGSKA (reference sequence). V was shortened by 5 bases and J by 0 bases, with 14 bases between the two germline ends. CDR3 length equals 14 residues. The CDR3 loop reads CSADLGQSSYEQYF. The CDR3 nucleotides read TGCAGTGCTGATTTAGGACAGAGCTCCTACGAGCAGTACTTC.

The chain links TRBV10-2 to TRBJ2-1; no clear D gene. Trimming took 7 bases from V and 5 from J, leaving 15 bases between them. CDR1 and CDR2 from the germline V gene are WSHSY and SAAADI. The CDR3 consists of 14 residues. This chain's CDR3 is CASKKASQDNEQFF. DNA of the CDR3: TGCGCCAGCAAGAAAGCCAGCCAAGACAATGAGCAGTTCTTC.

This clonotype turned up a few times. The CDR3 here is CASSPSFVGEGANVLTF. The CDR3, as DNA: TGTGCCAGCAGCCCTTCTTTTGTGGGGGAAGGGGCCAACGTCCTGACTTTC. The chain couples TRBV7-2 to TRBJ2-6; D could derive from TRBD1 or TRBD2 (5 bases each). CDR1 is SGHTA, CDR2 FQGNSA, per germline. With 5 bases removed from V and 4 bases from J, the gap between germline ends came to 18 bases. The CDR3 totals 17 residues.

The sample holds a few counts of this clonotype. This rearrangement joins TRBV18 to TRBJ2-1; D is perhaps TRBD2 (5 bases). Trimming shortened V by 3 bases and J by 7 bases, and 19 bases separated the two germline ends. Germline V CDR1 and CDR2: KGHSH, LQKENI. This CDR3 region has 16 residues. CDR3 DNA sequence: TGTGCCAGCTCACCCGCGGGCTCCACAGTCGCGAATGAGCAGTTCTTC. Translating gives CASSPAGSTVANEQFF.

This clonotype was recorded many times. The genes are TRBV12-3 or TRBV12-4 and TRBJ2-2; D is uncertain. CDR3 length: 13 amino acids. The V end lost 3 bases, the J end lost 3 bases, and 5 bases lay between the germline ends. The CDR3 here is CASSFRYTGELFF. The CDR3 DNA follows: TGTGCCAGCAGTTTCCGGTACACCGGGGAGCTGTTTTTT.

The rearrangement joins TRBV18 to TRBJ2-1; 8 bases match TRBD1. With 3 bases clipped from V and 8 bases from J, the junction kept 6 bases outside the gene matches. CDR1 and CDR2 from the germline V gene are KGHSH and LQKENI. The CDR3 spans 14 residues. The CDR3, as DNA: TGTGCCAGCTCACCCGGACAGGGTATCGATGAGCAGTTCTTC. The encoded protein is CASSPGQGIDEQFF.

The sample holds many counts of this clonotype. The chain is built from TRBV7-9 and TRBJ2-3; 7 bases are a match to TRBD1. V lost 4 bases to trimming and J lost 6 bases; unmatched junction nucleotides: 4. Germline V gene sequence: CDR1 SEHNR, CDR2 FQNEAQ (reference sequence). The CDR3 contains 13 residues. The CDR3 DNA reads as TGTGCCAGCAGCTACTCACAGGGGGATACGCAGTATTTT. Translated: CASSYSQGDTQYF.

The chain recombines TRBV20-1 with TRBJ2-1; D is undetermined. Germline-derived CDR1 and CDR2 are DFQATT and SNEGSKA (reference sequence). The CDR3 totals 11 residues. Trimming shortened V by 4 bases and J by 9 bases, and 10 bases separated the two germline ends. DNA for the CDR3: TGCAGTGCTACAGACGCCCCTGAGCAGTTCTTC. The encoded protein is CSATDAPEQFF.

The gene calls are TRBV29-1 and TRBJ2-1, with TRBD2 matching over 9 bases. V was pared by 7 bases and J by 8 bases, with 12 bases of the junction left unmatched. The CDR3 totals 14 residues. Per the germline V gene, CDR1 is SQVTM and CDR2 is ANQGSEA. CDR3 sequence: CSAPGKRGVDEQFF. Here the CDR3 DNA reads TGCAGCGCACCCGGCAAGCGGGGGGTCGATGAGCAGTTCTTC.

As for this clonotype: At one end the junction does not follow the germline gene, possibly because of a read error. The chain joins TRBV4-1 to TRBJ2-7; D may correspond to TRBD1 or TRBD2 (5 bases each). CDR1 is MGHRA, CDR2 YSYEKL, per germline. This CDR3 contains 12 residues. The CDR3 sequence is CASSQEGYEQYF. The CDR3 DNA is TGTGCCAGCAGTCAAGAGGGGTACGAGCAGTACTTC.

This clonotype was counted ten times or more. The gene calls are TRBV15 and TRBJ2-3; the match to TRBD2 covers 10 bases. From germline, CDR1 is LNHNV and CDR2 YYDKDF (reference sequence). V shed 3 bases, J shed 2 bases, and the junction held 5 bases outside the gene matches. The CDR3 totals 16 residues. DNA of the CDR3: TGTGCCACCAGCAGGGTCCTAGCGGGGGACACAGATACGCAGTATTTT. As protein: CATSRVLAGDTDTQYF.

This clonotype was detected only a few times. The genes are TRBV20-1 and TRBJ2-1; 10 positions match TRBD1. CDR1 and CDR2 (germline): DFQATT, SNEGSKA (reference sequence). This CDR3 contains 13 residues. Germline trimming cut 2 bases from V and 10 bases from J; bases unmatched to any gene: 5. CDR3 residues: CSARRTGGGEQFF. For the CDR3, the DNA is TGCAGTGCTAGAAGGACAGGGGGGGGCGAGCAGTTCTTC.

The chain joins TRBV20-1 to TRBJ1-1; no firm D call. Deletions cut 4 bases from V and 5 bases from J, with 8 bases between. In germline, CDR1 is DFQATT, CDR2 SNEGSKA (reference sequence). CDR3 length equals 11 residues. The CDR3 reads CSAKIKTEAFF. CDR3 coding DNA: TGCAGTGCTAAAATTAAAACTGAAGCTTTCTTT.

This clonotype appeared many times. CDR3 region: CSALAGEQFF. As DNA, the CDR3 is TGCAGTGCCTTAGCGGGGGAGCAGTTCTTC. The rearrangement joins TRBV20-1 to TRBJ2-1; 8 bases align to TRBD2. The length of the CDR3 is 10 residues. With V trimmed by 6 bases and J by 10 bases, 2 bases remained unmatched. The germline gives CDR1 DFQATT, CDR2 SNEGSKA (reference sequence).

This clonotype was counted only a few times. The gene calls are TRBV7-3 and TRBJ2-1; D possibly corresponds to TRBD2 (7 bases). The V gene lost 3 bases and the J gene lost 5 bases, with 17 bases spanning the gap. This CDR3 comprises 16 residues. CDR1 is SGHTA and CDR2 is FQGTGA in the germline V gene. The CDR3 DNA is TGTGCCAGCAGCTTGTTGGGCAGGGGAGGGAACAATGAGCAGTTCTTC. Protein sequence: CASSLLGRGGNNEQFF.

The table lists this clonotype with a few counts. For the CDR3, the DNA is TGCAGTGCTAGGGTCCTTGGGGACGGAGTCCTCACCCAGTACTTC. Its protein is CSARVLGDGVLTQYF. The chain is built from TRBV20-1 and TRBJ2-5, with D perhaps matching TRBD1 or TRBD2 (5 bases each). The V end lost 3 bases, the J end lost 8 bases, and 22 bases lay between the germline ends. This CDR3 has 15 amino acids. Germline V gene lookup returns CDR1 DFQATT and CDR2 SNEGSKA (reference sequence).

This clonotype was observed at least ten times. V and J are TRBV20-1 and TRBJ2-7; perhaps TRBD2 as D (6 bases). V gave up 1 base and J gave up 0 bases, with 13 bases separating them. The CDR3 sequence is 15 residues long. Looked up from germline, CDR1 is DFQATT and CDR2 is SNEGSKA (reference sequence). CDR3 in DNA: TGCAGTGCTAGAGGGCGTTGGGGGGACTCCTACGAGCAGTACTTC. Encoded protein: CSARGRWGDSYEQYF.

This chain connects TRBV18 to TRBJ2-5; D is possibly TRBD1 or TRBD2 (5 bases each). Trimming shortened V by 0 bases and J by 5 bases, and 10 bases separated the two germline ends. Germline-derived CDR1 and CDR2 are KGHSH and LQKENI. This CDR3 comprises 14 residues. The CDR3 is CASSPPTGRETQYF. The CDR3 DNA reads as TGTGCCAGCTCACCACCGACGGGACGGGAGACCCAGTACTTC.

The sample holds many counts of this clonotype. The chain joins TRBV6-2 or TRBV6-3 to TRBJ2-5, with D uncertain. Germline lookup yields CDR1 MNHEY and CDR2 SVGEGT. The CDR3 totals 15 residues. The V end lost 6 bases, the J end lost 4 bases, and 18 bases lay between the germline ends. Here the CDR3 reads CASSQTTVGPETQYF. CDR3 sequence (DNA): TGTGCCAGCAGCCAGACGACGGTCGGCCCAGAGACCCAGTACTTC.

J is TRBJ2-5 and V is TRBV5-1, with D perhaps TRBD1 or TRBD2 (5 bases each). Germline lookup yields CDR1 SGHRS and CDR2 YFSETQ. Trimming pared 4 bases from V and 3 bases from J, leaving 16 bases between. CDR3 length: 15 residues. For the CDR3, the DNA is TGCGCCAGCAGCCCAGGGACGGAGACCGAAGAGACCCAGTACTTC. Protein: CASSPGTETEETQYF.

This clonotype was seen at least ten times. The CDR3 loop is CASSSTSSSYNEQFF. CDR3 nucleotide sequence: TGTGCCAGCAGCTCGACTTCGAGCTCCTACAATGAGCAGTTCTTC. This chain uses TRBV6-4 with TRBJ2-1; D is unresolved. Germline CDR1 is MRHNA and CDR2 is SNTAGT. V was trimmed by 6 bases and J by 0 bases, leaving 12 bases between them. The CDR3 sequence is 15 residues long.

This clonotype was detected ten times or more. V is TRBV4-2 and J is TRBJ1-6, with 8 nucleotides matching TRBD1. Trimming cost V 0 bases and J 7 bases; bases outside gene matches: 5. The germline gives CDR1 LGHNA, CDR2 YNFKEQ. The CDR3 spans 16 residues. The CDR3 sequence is CASSQDATGANSPLHF. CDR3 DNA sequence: TGTGCCAGCAGCCAAGATGCGACAGGGGCCAATTCACCCCTCCACTTT.

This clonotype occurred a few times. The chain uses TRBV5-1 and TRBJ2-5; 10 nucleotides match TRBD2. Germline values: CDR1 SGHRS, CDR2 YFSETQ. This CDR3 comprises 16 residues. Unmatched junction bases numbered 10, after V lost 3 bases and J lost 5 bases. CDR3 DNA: TGCGCCAGCAGCTCCCCAACCCTAGCGGGGGAGGAGACCCAGTACTTC. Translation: CASSSPTLAGEETQYF.

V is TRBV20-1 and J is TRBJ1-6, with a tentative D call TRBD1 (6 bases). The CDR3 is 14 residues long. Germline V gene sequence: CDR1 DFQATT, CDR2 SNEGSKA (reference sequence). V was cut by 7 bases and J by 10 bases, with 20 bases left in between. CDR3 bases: TGCAGTGTTTTCCTGCACTCAGGGGAATCACCCCTCCACTTT. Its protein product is CSVFLHSGESPLHF.

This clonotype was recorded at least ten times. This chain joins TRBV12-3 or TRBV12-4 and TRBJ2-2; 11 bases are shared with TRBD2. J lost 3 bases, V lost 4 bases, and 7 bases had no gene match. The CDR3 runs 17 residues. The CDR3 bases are TGTGCCAGCAGTTCGCTCCTAGCGGGGGGCTACACCGGGGAGCTGTTTTTT. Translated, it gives CASSSLLAGGYTGELFF.

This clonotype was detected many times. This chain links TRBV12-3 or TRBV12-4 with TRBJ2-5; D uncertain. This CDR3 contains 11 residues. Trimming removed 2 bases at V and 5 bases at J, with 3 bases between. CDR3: CASSLRETQYF. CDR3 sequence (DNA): TGTGCCAGCAGTTTAAGGGAGACCCAGTACTTC.

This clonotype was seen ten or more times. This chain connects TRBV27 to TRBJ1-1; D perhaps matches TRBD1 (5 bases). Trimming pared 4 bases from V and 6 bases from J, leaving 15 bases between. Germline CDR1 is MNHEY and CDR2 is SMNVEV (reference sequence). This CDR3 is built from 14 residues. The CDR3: CASSYGAKISEAFF. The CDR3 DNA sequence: TGTGCCAGCAGTTATGGGGCTAAGATCTCTGAAGCTTTCTTT.

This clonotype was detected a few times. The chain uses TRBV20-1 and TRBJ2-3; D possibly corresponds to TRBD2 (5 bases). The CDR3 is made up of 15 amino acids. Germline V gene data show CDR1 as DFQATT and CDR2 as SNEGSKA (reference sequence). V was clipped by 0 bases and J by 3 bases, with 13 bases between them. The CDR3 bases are TGCAGTGCTAGAGAGCCGAACGGGGTAACAGATACGCAGTATTTT. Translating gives CSAREPNGVTDTQYF.

The CDR3 bases are TGCAGTGCTAGAAAGCAGGGGGACGAGCAGTACTTC. Encoded protein: CSARKQGDEQYF. V and J are TRBV20-1 and TRBJ2-7; 7 nucleotides agree with TRBD1. The CDR3 has 12 residues. V lost 2 bases and J lost 5; bases outside the gene matches: 3. Germline CDR1 is DFQATT and CDR2 is SNEGSKA (reference sequence).

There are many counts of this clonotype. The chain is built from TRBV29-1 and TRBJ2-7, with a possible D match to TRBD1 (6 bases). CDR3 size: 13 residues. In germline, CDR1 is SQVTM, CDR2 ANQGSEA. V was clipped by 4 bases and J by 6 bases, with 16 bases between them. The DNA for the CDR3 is TGCAGCGTTGGGGAACAGGGCTTTGGCGAGCAGTACTTC. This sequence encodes CSVGEQGFGEQYF.

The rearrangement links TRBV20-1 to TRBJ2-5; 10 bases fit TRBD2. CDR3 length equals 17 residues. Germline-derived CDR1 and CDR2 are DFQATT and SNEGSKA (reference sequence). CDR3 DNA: TGCTGTTCTAGAGATGGTGCTAGCGGGGGAGAGAAAGAGACCCAGTACTTC. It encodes CCSRDGASGGEKETQYF.